The T cell receptor beta chain under discussion was sequenced for a study of T-cell reconstitution after alpha-beta-depleted transplantation in children. This clonotype has a handful of counts. Trimming took 5 bases from V and 0 from J, leaving 11 bases between them. This CDR3 has 15 amino acids. As it was prepared, the TCRbeta library received unique molecular identifiers. From the PCR reads, TCRdb called clonotypes with MiXCR, one entry per CDR3 protein. The table records about 980,000 distinct CDR3 sequences, about 26% of them present only once. V and J are TRBV12-3 or TRBV12-4 and TRBJ1-5; D gene ambiguous. The source was PBMCs, mostly from graft donor cells, collected 360 days after TCRalphabeta/CD19-depleted stem cell transplant. This receptor was obtained from a boy under two years old who had a stem cell transplant for SCID, so the T cells may come from the graft donor. CDR3: CASSPGQSSNQPQHF. The CDR3 DNA reads TGTGCCAGCAGTCCCGGGCAGAGTAGCAATCAGCCCCAGCATTTT.